What follows describes a single TCR beta chain. The same CDR3 can be traced to other DNA sequences in this sample. The CDR3 extends over 21 amino acids. V gave up 4 bases and J gave up 6 bases; unmatched junction bases: 26. Germline-derived CDR1 and CDR2 are MDHEN and SYDVKM. The data were produced by immunoSEQ multiplex PCR, yet TCRdb's version contains in-frame clones alone and is incomplete. The table lists about 660,000 clones, roughly 88% of them singletons. The data are from a study of shared T cell receptors in the human thymus. A further study also used this sample, focusing on human thymus T cells. From that paper: Resections from corrective heart surgery provided thymus tissue. Highly overlapping thymic repertoires among unrelated individuals were reported in related research.

Sample: thymocytes. This chain links TRBV28 with TRBJ2-1, with 8 positions matching TRBD2. This sequence was found in a boy in the first two years of life with a congenital heart defect. The CDR3 reads CASSSSGTSGRLYGRGNEQFF. In DNA form, the CDR3 reads TGTGCCAGCAGTTCCTCCGGGACTAGTGGGAGATTATATGGGAGAGGCAATGAGCAGTTCTTC.